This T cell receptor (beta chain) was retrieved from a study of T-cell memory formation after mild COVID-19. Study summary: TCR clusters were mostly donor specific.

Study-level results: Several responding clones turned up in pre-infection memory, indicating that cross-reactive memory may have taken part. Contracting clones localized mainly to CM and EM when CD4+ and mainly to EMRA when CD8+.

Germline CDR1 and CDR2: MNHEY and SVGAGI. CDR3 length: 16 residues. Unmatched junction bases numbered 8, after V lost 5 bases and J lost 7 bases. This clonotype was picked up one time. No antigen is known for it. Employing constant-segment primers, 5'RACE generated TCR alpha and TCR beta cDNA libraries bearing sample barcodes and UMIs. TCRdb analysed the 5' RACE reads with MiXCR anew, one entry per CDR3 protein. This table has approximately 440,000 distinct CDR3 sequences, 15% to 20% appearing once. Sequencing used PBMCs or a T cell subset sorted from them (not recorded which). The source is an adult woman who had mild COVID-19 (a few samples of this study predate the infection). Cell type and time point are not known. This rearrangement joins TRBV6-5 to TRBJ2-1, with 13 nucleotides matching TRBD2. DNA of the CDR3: TGTGCCAGCAGTATGGGACTAGCGGGACAACTAAATGAGCAGTTCTTC. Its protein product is CASSMGLAGQLNEQFF.